The clone carrying this T cell receptor beta chain was counted once. Its antigen is as yet unknown. Combining a sample-barcoded 5' primer with a J-beta primer mix, a second PCR ran for roughly 7 to 11 cycles. TCRdb reanalysed the 5' RACE reads using MiXCR and keeps one entry per CDR3 protein. This sample has hundreds of thousands of distinct CDR3 sequences, with approximately 50% found just once. This sample is drawn from a study of blood T cells in healthy people across ages. Findings of the study overall: CMV infection status of these donors was not known.

Healthy Caucasian individuals from Russia aged about 6 to 100 were enrolled as donors. The source of this sequence is a man in his 60s in good health. Sequenced input: blood.

CDR3 coding DNA: TGTGCCACCAAATCCGGGGGTGGGTACCAAGAGACCCAGTACTTC. It specifies CATKSGGGYQETQYF. The V gene is TRBV15, the J gene TRBJ2-5, with D possibly being TRBD2 (6 bases). Germline values: CDR1 LNHNV, CDR2 YYDKDF (reference sequence). The CDR3 totals 15 residues. Trimming removed 7 bases from V and 0 bases from J, with 15 bases in between.